The source of this TCR beta chain is a study of blood T cell repertoires in COVID-19 (TCRdb year 2020). For context, the study as a whole: Samples from collaborators originated in the United States, Italy and Spain and spanned both the acute and convalescent phases of COVID-19. The prospective study material was composed of cDNA or gDNA derived from T cells, B-cell-depleted T cells, or PBMCs. Subjects who had been exposed to COVID-19, were actively infected with it, or had recovered from it provided the deeply sampled blood TCRbeta repertoires that made up the dataset. The repertoires were released in a freely available public database intended as a resource for research on the immune response to SARS-CoV-2. The samples were drawn from two sources: the first 160 participants of the ongoing ImmuneRACE study, and 1,000 to 1,500 subjects contributed by 6 global collaborators. Sample metadata almost always included a de-identified subject ID, COVID-19 status, age in years and sex. HLA class I and class II types, where available, came from metadata supplied by the sample provider rather than from assay-based typing. The paper as a whole reports these results and caveats: Clinical and demographic metadata were provided uncurated, with the amount varying by source and participant.

The immunoSEQ Assay, a bias-controlled multiplex PCR, was used to amplify TCRbeta CDR3 regions from genomic DNA. The authors' pipeline ran thus. The number of nucleated cells in each sample was estimated by amplification of reference gene primers within the assay. To quantify the absolute abundance of each unique TCRbeta CDR3 rearrangement, sequence reads were collapsed and filtered. Productive Simpson clonality was computed per sample as the square root of Simpson's diversity index over productive rearrangements. Entries here come from immuneACCESS through TCRdb and include only in-frame sequences with V and J called. Some clones fail to appear in such tables; in the studies checked, an unresolved V gene covers under half of the shortfall, and the cause of the remainder is unknown. The DNA gave D and trimming, while V, J and clone size come from that table. Across this sample there are about 110,000 clones, with 65% to 85% seen only once. The top ten hold 0.8% to 1% of the sample.

About this clone: The antigen it binds to is not known. Base qualities are not recorded, but no much larger clone differs from it by a single base.

Whole blood was collected in K2EDTA tubes by collaborating institutions according to the institutions' own protocols. For TCRbeta analysis, collaborators shipped samples in one of three forms: frozen whole blood, isolated PBMCs, or DNA extracted from either of those sample types. As encoded in the germline V gene (reference sequence), CDR1 is MNHNY while CDR2 is SVGAGI. Counted from cysteine to phenylalanine, this CDR3 has 16 amino acids. Kept here is only the CDR3 DNA, which spans 48 bases and is read in frame from base 1. V is reduced by 6 bases and J by 8 bases, leaving a spacing of 20 bases between them.

The sample comprised peripheral blood. This receptor was obtained from an older woman with acute or convalescent COVID-19. This chain is built from TRBV6-6 and TRBJ1-6, with no confidently assigned D gene. The CDR3 region: CASSRIGRGADSPLHF. The DNA sequence follows: TGTGCCAGCAGCCGAATCGGCCGGGGAGCGGATTCACCCCTCCACTTT.